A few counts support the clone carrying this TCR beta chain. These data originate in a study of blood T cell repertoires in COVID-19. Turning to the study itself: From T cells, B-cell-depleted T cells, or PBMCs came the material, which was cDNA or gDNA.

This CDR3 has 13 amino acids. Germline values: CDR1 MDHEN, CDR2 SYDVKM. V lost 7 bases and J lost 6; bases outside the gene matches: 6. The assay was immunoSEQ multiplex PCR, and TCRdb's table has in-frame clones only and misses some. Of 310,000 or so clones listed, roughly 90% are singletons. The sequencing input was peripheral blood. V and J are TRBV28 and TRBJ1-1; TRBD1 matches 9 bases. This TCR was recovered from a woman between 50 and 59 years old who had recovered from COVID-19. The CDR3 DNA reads TGTGCCAGCAAGCGGGACAGGGACGCTGAAGCTTTCTTT. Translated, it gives CASKRDRDAEAFF.